This T cell receptor beta chain was recovered during a study of T cell changes during pregnancy in multiple sclerosis. V lost 0 bases, J lost 7 bases, and 6 bases lay in between. Germline assignment: CDR1 GTSNPN and CDR2 SVGIG (reference sequence). This CDR3 comprises 11 residues. Clones were read by immunoSEQ multiplex PCR, and TCRdb kept only the in-frame ones, dropping some. This table holds about 59,000 clones, around 92% found once. The sample here was peripheral blood, taken in the first trimester of pregnancy. The receptor was isolated from a female donor with multiple sclerosis, enrolled in a pregnancy study. V usage is TRBV30 and J usage is TRBJ1-1; the D is unclear. This CDR3 is CAWSVLYEAFF. The CDR3 region has the DNA TGTGCCTGGAGTGTTCTATATGAAGCTTTCTTT.